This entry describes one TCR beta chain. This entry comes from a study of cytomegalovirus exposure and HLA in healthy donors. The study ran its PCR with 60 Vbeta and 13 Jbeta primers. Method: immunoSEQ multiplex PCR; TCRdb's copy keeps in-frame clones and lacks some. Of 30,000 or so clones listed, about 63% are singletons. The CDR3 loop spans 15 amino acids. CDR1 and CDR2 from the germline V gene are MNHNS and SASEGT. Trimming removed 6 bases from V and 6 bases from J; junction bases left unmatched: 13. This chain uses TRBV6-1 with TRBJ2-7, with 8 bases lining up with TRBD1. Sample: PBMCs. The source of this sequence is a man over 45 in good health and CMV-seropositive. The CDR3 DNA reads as TGTGCCAGCAGAGAACCCACAGGGGGGTCTACCGAGCAGTACTTC. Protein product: CASREPTGGSTEQYF.